Shown below are 15 T cell receptor beta chains from a single sample sequenced in a study of T cells and copy number aberrations in small-cell lung cancer. The data were produced by immunoSEQ multiplex PCR, yet TCRdb's version contains in-frame clones alone and is incomplete. The table lists over a thousand clones, approximately 83% of them singletons. The sample comprised normal tissue next to the tumor. These receptors were collected from a man aged 60 to 75 with small cell lung cancer.

The chain is built from TRBV20-1 and TRBJ2-7; maybe TRBD2 (5 bases). Germline CDR1 DFQATT, CDR2 SNEGSKA (reference sequence). The CDR3 sequence is 11 residues long. V lost 8 bases and J lost 3, with 11 bases in between. CDR3: CSSDWGYEQYF. The DNA of the CDR3 is TGCAGTTCGGACTGGGGCTACGAGCAGTACTTC.

The chain couples TRBV5-4 to TRBJ2-2; TRBD1 matches 11 bases. The trim removed 3 bases at V and 6 bases at J, leaving 4 bases unmatched. CDR3 length equals 15 residues. Germline CDR1 reads SGHNT; CDR2 reads YYREEE (reference sequence). The CDR3 DNA sequence: TGTGCCAGCAGCTGGGGACAGGGGGTAGCCGGGGAGCTGTTTTTT. Protein sequence: CASSWGQGVAGELFF. The full variable domain, in which reference TRBV5-4 and TRBJ2-2 provide the parts outside the CDR3, is ETGVTQSPTHLIKTRGQQVTLRCSSQSGHNTVSWYQQALGQGPQFIFQYYREEENGRGNFPPRFSGLQFPNYSSELNVNALELDDSALYLCASSWGQGVAGELFFGEGSRLTVL.

J is TRBJ1-1 and V is TRBV7-6; D gene unclear. This CDR3 region has 15 residues. From germline, CDR1 is SGHVS and CDR2 FNYEAQ. V was shortened by 5 bases and J by 0 bases, with 13 bases between the two germline ends. The CDR3 here is CASSPLGGMNTEAFF. For the CDR3, the DNA is TGTGCCAGCAGCCCTCTGGGAGGGATGAACACTGAAGCTTTCTTT.

This chain uses TRBV7-9 with TRBJ1-5; TRBD1 is a possible D gene (5 bases). The CDR3 is 17 amino acids. Trimming removed 6 bases at V and 3 bases at J, with 21 bases between. Germline V gene data show CDR1 as SEHNR and CDR2 as FQNEAQ (reference sequence). The CDR3 nucleotides are TGTGCCAGCAGTTTTAGGTACAAGGGACCGATCAATCAGCCCCAGCATTTT. Translation: CASSFRYKGPINQPQHF.

J is TRBJ2-7 and V is TRBV27; D possibly uses TRBD1 or TRBD2 (5 bases each). CDR3 length: 15 residues. Germline V gene sequence: CDR1 MNHEY, CDR2 SMNVEV (reference sequence). The V and J ends lost 6 bases and 2 bases respectively, with 17 bases between them. CDR3 loop: CASSIGAGTTYEQYF. CDR3 nucleotide sequence: TGTGCCAGCAGCATAGGGGCAGGGACGACCTACGAGCAGTACTTC.

The V call is TRBV6-5, the J call TRBJ2-3; 9 nucleotides align to TRBD2. The CDR3 is 15 residues long. The V gene end was trimmed by 4 bases and the J gene end by 0 bases; junction bases not matched to a gene: 2. CDR1 and CDR2 (germline): MNHEY, SVGAGI. The CDR3 sequence is CASSWSGRSTDTQYF. In DNA form, the CDR3 reads TGTGCCAGCAGTTGGAGCGGGAGGAGCACAGATACGCAGTATTTT.

The V and J genes are TRBV2 and TRBJ2-7; 11 bases line up with TRBD2. With 7 bases clipped from V and 0 bases from J, the junction kept 11 bases outside the gene matches. In germline, CDR1 is SNHLY, CDR2 FYNNEI. The CDR3 length is 17 residues. CDR3 nucleotide sequence: TGTGCCAGCAAACAGCCGGGACTAGCGGACCACTCCTACGAGCAGTACTTC. It is translated as CASKQPGLADHSYEQYF.

This sequence joins TRBV5-4 and TRBJ1-6; D is unclear. Trimming took 5 bases from V and 8 from J, leaving 14 bases between them. This CDR3 has 14 amino acids. Germline V gene data show CDR1 as SGHNT and CDR2 as YYREEE (reference sequence). CDR3 sequence: CASSYGPGDSPLHF. In nucleotides, the CDR3 is TGTGCCAGCAGTTACGGACCCGGGGATTCACCCCTCCACTTT.

This chain joins TRBV6-5 and TRBJ1-2; D remains ambiguous. Trimming removed 4 bases at V and 4 bases at J, with 19 bases between. Per germline, CDR1 MNHEY and CDR2 SVGAGI. The CDR3 is 16 residues long. For the CDR3, the DNA is TGTGCCAGCAGTTCCCTCTCGGGGATTCCAGGCTATGGCTACACCTTC. This translates into CASSSLSGIPGYGYTF.

The rearrangement links TRBV27 to TRBJ2-7; D is undetermined. From germline, CDR1 is MNHEY and CDR2 SMNVEV (reference sequence). This CDR3 spans 12 amino acids. Trimming shortened V by 5 bases and J by 4 bases, and 9 bases separated the two germline ends. The CDR3 sequence is CASSPHPYEQYF. The DNA for the CDR3 is TGTGCCAGCAGTCCGCACCCTTACGAGCAGTACTTC.

The chain combines TRBV19 with TRBJ1-5; D call uncertain. V was trimmed by 3 bases and J by 3 bases, leaving 12 bases between them. This CDR3 is 15 amino acids long. The germline CDR1 and CDR2 sequences are LNHDA and SQIVND (reference sequence). The CDR3 loop reads CASSIGNSYNQPQHF. CDR3 sequence (DNA): TGTGCCAGTAGTATCGGCAACAGCTACAATCAGCCCCAGCATTTT.

The V gene is TRBV6-5, the J gene TRBJ2-2, with D perhaps TRBD1 or TRBD2 (5 bases each). Germline CDR1 is MNHEY and CDR2 is SVGAGI. This CDR3 comprises 14 residues. With 2 bases removed from V and 4 bases from J, the gap between germline ends came to 8 bases. The CDR3 DNA reads TGTGCCAGCAGTTACCCTGGGGGCACCGGGGAGCTGTTTTTT. It yields the protein CASSYPGGTGELFF.

This clone was detected a few times. The chain couples TRBV25-1 to TRBJ2-7; D unclear. V dropped 4 bases and J dropped 2 bases, with 9 bases sitting between them. CDR1 is MGHDK, CDR2 SYGVNS, per germline. The CDR3 consists of 13 residues. DNA of the CDR3: TGTGCCAGCAGTGGTGCCCAGACCTACGAGCAGTACTTC. Residues: CASSGAQTYEQYF.

The chain uses TRBV5-8 and TRBJ2-1; 13 positions match TRBD2. This CDR3 is 14 amino acids long. Trimming removed 3 bases from V and 7 bases from J; junction bases left unmatched: 1. Germline CDR1 reads SGHTS; CDR2 reads YDEGEE. The CDR3 region is CASSSGLAGNEQFF. CDR3 DNA sequence: TGTGCCAGCAGCTCGGGACTAGCGGGGAATGAGCAGTTCTTC. Supplemented by reference TRBV5-8 and TRBJ2-1, the full variable domain reads EAGVTQSPTHLIKTRGQQATLRCSPISGHTSVYWYQQALGLGLQFLLWYDEGEERNRGNFPPRFSGRQFPNYSSELNVNALELEDSALYLCASSSGLAGNEQFFGPGTRLTVL.

The chain joins TRBV28 to TRBJ1-2; D may be TRBD1 (6 bases). V was pared by 6 bases and J by 8 bases, with 13 bases between. The CDR3 is made up of 12 amino acids. In germline, CDR1 is MDHEN, CDR2 SYDVKM. CDR3 DNA sequence: TGTGCCAGCAGGGGGGGGGCGGAGGGCTACACCTTC. Protein sequence: CASRGGAEGYTF.